These 20 T cell receptor beta chains share one sample of origin, sequenced in a study of OX40 agonist ivuxolimab in advanced cancers. Measured with immunoSEQ multiplex PCR; TCRdb has only the in-frame clones, and not every one. In the table there are 85,000 to 100,000 clones, 85% to 90% of which are singletons. The sample consisted of CD4+ or CD8+ T cells sorted from blood, taken in a trial of the OX40 agonist ivuxolimab. The origin of the receptors is an adult with an advanced solid tumor such as melanoma, head and neck, liver or kidney cancer.

The table lists this clone with a count of one. The chain links TRBV6-5 to TRBJ1-2; TRBD1 agrees at 7 bases. Germline V gene lookup returns CDR1 MNHEY and CDR2 SVGAGI. V lost 5 bases to trimming and J lost 4 bases; unmatched junction nucleotides: 7. The CDR3 consists of 14 residues. Written as DNA, the CDR3 is TGTGCCAGCAGTCGACAGGGTGGGGGCTATGGCTACACCTTC. It specifies CASSRQGGGYGYTF.

The chain couples TRBV9 to TRBJ2-1; no definite D call. The ends were cut back, 0 bases at V and 0 bases at J, with 7 bases in the middle. Germline CDR1 reads SGDLS; CDR2 reads YYNGEE. CDR3 length: 15 amino acids. CDR3 in DNA: TGTGCCAGCAGCGTAGCCCTTTCCTCCTACAATGAGCAGTTCTTC. It specifies CASSVALSSYNEQFF.

The CDR3 loop reads CASSRGTTGNTEAFF. The CDR3 region has the DNA TGTGCCAGTAGTCGGGGGACGACAGGGAACACTGAAGCTTTCTTT. The V and J genes are TRBV19 and TRBJ1-1, with D perhaps TRBD1 (6 bases). The CDR3 spans 15 residues. Germline CDR1 LNHDA, CDR2 SQIVND (reference sequence). Deletions cut 5 bases from V and 1 base from J, with 14 bases between.

This rearrangement joins TRBV7-8 to TRBJ1-2; D gene unclear. Between the trimmed V and J ends, which lost 5 bases and 0 bases, there was a span of 16 bases. Germline CDR1 and CDR2: SGHVS and FQNEAQ. The CDR3 is made up of 16 amino acids. This chain's CDR3 is CASSLSGTIANYGYTF. CDR3 DNA: TGTGCCAGCAGCCTGTCGGGCACCATCGCTAACTATGGCTACACCTTC.

The chain joins TRBV5-4 to TRBJ1-2, with 8 bases identical to TRBD1. V trimming: 4 bases; J trimming: 1 base; junction bases outside the gene matches: 12. This CDR3 has 17 residues. Germline values: CDR1 SGHNT, CDR2 YYREEE (reference sequence). The CDR3 here is CASSPPRTGSGNYGYTF. The DNA for the CDR3 is TGTGCCAGCAGCCCCCCCCGGACAGGGTCTGGTAACTATGGCTACACCTTC.

J is TRBJ1-5 and V is TRBV2; 9 bases align to TRBD1. V was clipped by 4 bases and J by 7 bases; unmatched bases: 5. CDR1 is SNHLY, CDR2 FYNNEI, per germline. The CDR3 runs 14 residues. CDR3 bases: TGTGCCAGCAGTGGGACAGGGGAGTTACAGCCCCAGCATTTT. As protein: CASSGTGELQPQHF.

The chain joins TRBV4-3 to TRBJ2-2; TRBD2 might be the D (5 bases). V shed 0 bases and J shed 4 bases, with 15 bases lying between them. The CDR3 loop spans 17 amino acids. Germline CDR1 is LGHNA and CDR2 is YSLEER. The CDR3 here is CASSQEEYSAGTGELFF. The CDR3 bases are TGCGCCAGCAGCCAAGAGGAGTACTCCGCGGGCACCGGGGAGCTGTTTTTT.

The chain employs TRBV23-1 and TRBJ2-6; D gene uncertain. TRBV23-1 is designated an ORF whose function remains uncertain. This CDR3 has 9 amino acids. The CDR3 bases are TGCGGCGCGGCCAACGTCCTGACTTTC. As protein: CGAANVLTF.

The chain joins TRBV28 to TRBJ1-2; 9 bases are a match to TRBD1. J was trimmed by 5 bases and V by 4 bases; bases with no gene match: 8. The germline V gene encodes CDR1 MDHEN and CDR2 SYDVKM. The CDR3 consists of 15 residues. The DNA of the CDR3 is TGTGCCAGCAGTTCTACGGACAGGGGAGGATATGGCTACACCTTC. Its translation: CASSSTDRGGYGYTF.

This clone is a singleton in its sample. This sequence joins TRBV5-1 and TRBJ2-1, with unresolved D. V was pared by 4 bases and J by 2 bases, with 10 bases between. The CDR3 has 14 amino acids. In germline, CDR1 is SGHRS, CDR2 YFSETQ. The CDR3 bases are TGCGCCAGCAGCCTCCCCTCGACCTACAATGAGCAGTTCTTC. This sequence encodes CASSLPSTYNEQFF.

The V gene is TRBV9, the J gene TRBJ2-5; D is perhaps TRBD1 or TRBD2 (5 bases each). The CDR3 loop spans 11 amino acids. V was trimmed by 4 bases and J by 5 bases, leaving 6 bases between them. Germline V gene sequence: CDR1 SGDLS, CDR2 YYNGEE. The CDR3 nucleotides read TGTGCCAGCAGCTGGGGGGAGACCCAGTACTTC. This translates into CASSWGETQYF.

This clone came up once. The chain has TRBV4-2 and TRBJ1-1; D not certain. The germline V and J ends were trimmed by 0 bases and 3 bases, with 20 bases remaining between them. The CDR3 covers 18 residues. Germline V gene data show CDR1 as LGHNA and CDR2 as YNFKEQ. CDR3 coding DNA: TGTGCCAGCAGCCAAGATACCGGCCTCCCGACTAGGCACACTGAAGCTTTCTTT. The encoded protein is CASSQDTGLPTRHTEAFF.

The CDR3 is CASSFGLEQYF. DNA for the CDR3: TGTGCCAGCAGTTTTGGTCTCGAGCAGTACTTC. The rearrangement joins TRBV6-5 to TRBJ2-7; D unclear. The CDR3 is 11 residues long. Germline V gene data show CDR1 as MNHEY and CDR2 as SVGAGI. Between the trimmed V and J ends, which lost 4 bases and 6 bases, there was a span of 7 bases.

The V and J genes are TRBV4-3 and TRBJ2-2; tentative D call: TRBD1 (6 bases). CDR1 is LGHNA and CDR2 is YSLEER in the germline V gene. The V end was cut by 4 bases, the J end by 0 bases, with 15 bases between. The CDR3 is made up of 17 amino acids. The CDR3 sequence: CASSPDSLGANTGELFF. In DNA form, the CDR3 reads TGCGCCAGCAGCCCGGACAGTCTAGGTGCGAACACCGGGGAGCTGTTTTTT.

This clone has only one observation. The chain carries TRBV6-1 and TRBJ2-5; 9 bases line up with TRBD1. The CDR3 is 13 amino acids. Looked up from germline, CDR1 is MNHNS and CDR2 is SASEGT. Germline trimming cut 7 bases from V and 3 bases from J; bases unmatched to any gene: 3. The CDR3 coding sequence is TGTGCCAGCACGGGGACAGGGAAAGAGACCCAGTACTTC. Its protein product is CASTGTGKETQYF.

The J gene is TRBJ1-1, the V gene TRBV4-1, with no clear D. The CDR3 runs 14 residues. CDR1 is MGHRA and CDR2 is YSYEKL in the germline V gene. The germline V and J ends were trimmed by 6 bases and 4 bases, with 15 bases remaining between them. CDR3 DNA: TGCGCCAGCAGGGTTCGGGTCGAGGGCACTGAAGCTTTCTTT. It translates to CASRVRVEGTEAFF.

The J gene is TRBJ1-4, the V gene TRBV28; weak D call: TRBD1 (6 bases). V gave up 8 bases and J gave up 10 bases, with 17 bases separating them. CDR1 and CDR2 from the germline V gene are MDHEN and SYDVKM. The CDR3 sequence is 13 residues long. CDR3 DNA sequence: TGTGCCAGCTGCTTACAGGGATTGCGAAAACTGTTTTTT. Amino acids: CASCLQGLRKLFF.

J is TRBJ2-2 and V is TRBV7-2; D possibly corresponds to TRBD1 (6 bases). In germline, CDR1 is SGHTA, CDR2 FQGNSA. The germline V and J ends were trimmed by 8 bases and 0 bases, with 7 bases remaining between them. CDR3 length equals 13 residues. The CDR3 DNA is TGTGCCAGCGGACAGTCGAACACCGGGGAGCTGTTTTTT. It specifies CASGQSNTGELFF.

This clone occurred a few times. The V and J genes are TRBV15 and TRBJ1-3; D may be TRBD1 (5 bases). V was pared by 1 base and J by 2 bases, with 9 bases between. CDR3 size: 15 residues. Per the germline V gene, CDR1 is LNHNV and CDR2 is YYDKDF (reference sequence). Here the CDR3 reads CATSRGGLPGNTIYF. CDR3 in DNA: TGTGCCACCAGCAGAGGGGGGTTGCCTGGAAACACCATATATTTT.

The genes are TRBV5-6 and TRBJ1-5; D gene ambiguous. Germline CDR1 is SGHDT and CDR2 is YYEEEE. Trimming took 4 bases from V and 2 from J, leaving 7 bases between them. The CDR3 is 13 amino acids. CDR3 residues: CASSRAGNQPQHF. The CDR3 bases are TGTGCCAGCAGCCGTGCAGGCAATCAGCCCCAGCATTTT.